These 30 T cell receptor beta chains were sequenced from one sample in a study of brain T cells in children with intractable seizures. Assay: immunoSEQ multiplex PCR; the TCRdb copy retains only in-frame clones and omits some. This sample has about 22,000 clones, with 85% to 95% found just once. Here the sequenced sample was peripheral blood, taken at surgery. Receptor source: a boy younger than 18 with focal cortical dysplasia and intractable seizures.

The chain is built from TRBV9 and TRBJ2-5; the D gene is possibly TRBD1 (6 bases). CDR3 size: 14 residues. V was cut by 3 bases and J by 2 bases, with 11 bases left in between. The germline CDR1 and CDR2 sequences are SGDLS and YYNGEE. The chain's CDR3 is CASSGRQEQETQYF. The CDR3 bases are TGTGCCAGCAGCGGTCGACAGGAACAAGAGACCCAGTACTTC.

This clone is a singleton in its sample. The V call is TRBV28, the J call TRBJ1-1, with TRBD1 as a possible D gene (5 bases). Deletions cut 6 bases from V and 3 bases from J, with 8 bases between. Germline V gene sequence: CDR1 MDHEN, CDR2 SYDVKM. The CDR3 runs 12 residues. DNA for the CDR3: TGTGCCAGCAGGAAGACAGACACTGAAGCTTTCTTT. This translates into CASRKTDTEAFF.

A single count supports this clone. The J gene is TRBJ2-3, the V gene TRBV5-1; unclear D gene. The V end was cut by 2 bases, the J end by 3 bases, with 10 bases between. The CDR3 runs to 14 residues. CDR1 is SGHRS and CDR2 is YFSETQ in the germline V gene. The CDR3: CASSFTGWTDTQYF. CDR3 in DNA: TGCGCCAGCAGCTTTACCGGTTGGACAGATACGCAGTATTTT.

The chain links TRBV19 to TRBJ2-7; possible D gene TRBD2, 6 bases. The CDR3 is 13 amino acids. In germline, CDR1 is LNHDA, CDR2 SQIVND (reference sequence). The germline V and J ends were trimmed by 6 bases and 6 bases, with 15 bases remaining between them. The DNA for the CDR3 is TGTGCCAGTAGCAATCGGGGGAGCGGCGAGCAGTACGTC. Its translation: CASSNRGSGEQYV.

The V call is TRBV7-9, the J call TRBJ2-1; D is perhaps TRBD1 (6 bases). This CDR3 has 15 residues. CDR1 SEHNR and CDR2 FQNEAQ come from the germline V gene (reference sequence). V was pared by 2 bases and J by 1 base, with 9 bases between. The CDR3 loop is CASSLRQGSYNEQFF. In DNA form, the CDR3 reads TGTGCCAGCAGCTTAAGGCAGGGGTCCTACAATGAGCAGTTCTTC.

This chain uses TRBV5-1 with TRBJ1-1; 8 bases map to TRBD1. V shed 4 bases and J 4 bases; nucleotides not matched to a gene: 9. The CDR3 is 15 amino acids. Germline V lookup: CDR1 SGHRS, CDR2 YFSETQ. For the CDR3, the DNA is TGCGCCAGCAGCCTACCCAGGGGGCAGGGCACTGAAGCTTTCTTT. Translation gives CASSLPRGQGTEAFF.

The chain is built from TRBV5-1 and TRBJ1-1, with unresolved D. The V end lost 3 bases, the J end lost 1 base, and 10 bases lay between the germline ends. Germline V lookup: CDR1 SGHRS, CDR2 YFSETQ. The CDR3 is 14 residues long. The CDR3 nucleotides read TGCGCCAGCAGCTGGGGTGGAGCGAACACTGAAGCTTTCTTT. This gives the protein CASSWGGANTEAFF.

The CDR3 sequence: CASSLPGTSGTNEQFF. The CDR3 region has the DNA TGTGCCAGCAGTTTGCCCGGGACTAGCGGAACGAATGAGCAGTTCTTC. The chain carries TRBV6-5 and TRBJ2-1; 11 nucleotides match TRBD2. The CDR3 is 16 residues long. Germline V gives CDR1 MNHEY, CDR2 SVGAGI. The junction had 9 bases not matched to a gene; V was cut back by 4 bases and J by 7 bases.

The chain carries TRBV6-4 and TRBJ1-3; D is uncertain. Trimming took off 3 bases at V and 4 bases at J, with 13 bases between the two ends. From germline, CDR1 is MRHNA and CDR2 SNTAGT. CDR3 length: 15 amino acids. CDR3: CASSEAIGPGNTIYF. DNA of the CDR3: TGTGCCAGCAGTGAGGCGATAGGACCCGGAAACACCATATATTTT.

This sequence joins TRBV5-4 and TRBJ2-7; 7 bases agree with TRBD1. V dropped 0 bases and J dropped 10; count of bases not matched to a gene: 4. Germline V gene data show CDR1 as SGHNT and CDR2 as YYREEE (reference sequence). CDR3 length: 12 amino acids. The CDR3 protein is CASSLGQGDQYF. CDR3 coding DNA: TGTGCCAGCAGCTTGGGGCAGGGGGATCAGTACTTC.

This chain links TRBV29-1 with TRBJ2-7; D is ambiguous. CDR1 is SQVTM, CDR2 ANQGSEA, per germline. The CDR3 length is 11 residues. Trimming left V 4 bases short and J 6 bases short, with 10 bases between. Written as DNA, the CDR3 is TGCAGCGTTGTTATGGGCGTCGAGCAGTACTTC. Translating gives CSVVMGVEQYF.

This chain uses TRBV6-5 with TRBJ1-2, with D hard to call. The germline gives CDR1 MNHEY, CDR2 SVGAGI. V lost 7 bases to trimming and J lost 7 bases, with 22 bases between them. The CDR3 extends over 15 amino acids. CDR3 in amino acids: CASIEGRSEAVGYTF. The DNA for the CDR3 is TGTGCCAGCATAGAGGGCAGGTCAGAGGCCGTTGGCTACACCTTC.

In nucleotides, the CDR3 is TGTGCCAGCAGTTACTCGGCTAATGGCCGCGAACGGGAAAACACCATATATTTT. Translating gives CASSYSANGRERENTIYF. The V and J genes are TRBV6-7 and TRBJ1-3; D ambiguous. TRBV6-7 is known as an ORF, though its function is uncertain. This CDR3 region has 18 residues. The V gene lost 0 bases and the J gene lost 6 bases, with 21 bases spanning the gap.

The chain links TRBV27 to TRBJ1-6; 9 bases map to TRBD1. Germline V gene sequence: CDR1 MNHEY, CDR2 SMNVEV (reference sequence). The CDR3 totals 18 residues. Unmatched junction bases numbered 17, after V lost 3 bases and J lost 11 bases. The DNA of the CDR3 is TGTGCCAGCAGTTTCTCCGCAACAGGGGGCGCATTCTTGGCACCCCTCCACTTT. Translated, it gives CASSFSATGGAFLAPLHF.

V and J are TRBV10-2 and TRBJ2-2, with a weak D call TRBD2 (6 bases). The V end was cut by 6 bases, the J end by 6 bases, with 11 bases between. Germline V lookup: CDR1 WSHSY, CDR2 SAAADI. The length of the CDR3 is 13 residues. The CDR3 bases are TGCGCCAGCAGCGGGAGTTTCTCCGGGGAGCTGTTTTTT. Residues: CASSGSFSGELFF.

The chain is built from TRBV5-1 and TRBJ2-5; D may be TRBD2 (6 bases). The CDR3 length is 15 residues. The V and J ends lost 2 bases and 1 base respectively, with 12 bases between them. The germline gives CDR1 SGHRS, CDR2 YFSETQ. The CDR3 region is CASSLGGPLQETQYF. In DNA form, the CDR3 reads TGCGCCAGCAGCTTAGGAGGGCCCCTCCAAGAGACCCAGTACTTC.

The V and J genes are TRBV9 and TRBJ2-6, with 10 bases that match TRBD1. The CDR3 sequence is 17 residues long. Germline V CDR1 and CDR2: SGDLS, YYNGEE. Trimming removed 4 bases from V and 4 bases from J; junction bases left unmatched: 8. The CDR3 nucleotides read TGTGCCAGCAGCCCCCGGGACAGGGGTTCCGGGGCCAACGTCCTGACTTTC. Translation: CASSPRDRGSGANVLTF.

The CDR3 region has the DNA TGTGCCAGCAGTTACTCGTTAGGGGGCGGAGATTACACCTTC. It encodes CASSYSLGGGDYTF. The chain has TRBV6-5 and TRBJ1-2; 7 bases line up with TRBD1. This CDR3 contains 14 residues. The germline CDR1 and CDR2 sequences are MNHEY and SVGAGI. The ends lost 0 bases at V and 11 bases at J; junction bases unmatched: 9.

V is TRBV27 and J is TRBJ1-2; possibly TRBD1 for D (6 bases). Germline lookup yields CDR1 MNHEY and CDR2 SMNVEV (reference sequence). The V end was cut by 10 bases, the J end by 1 base, with 19 bases between. The CDR3 totals 15 residues. CDR3 sequence reads: CATRQAGEGNYGYTF. The CDR3 coding sequence is TGTGCCACCCGACAGGCCGGGGAAGGTAACTATGGCTACACCTTC.

The rearrangement joins TRBV5-1 to TRBJ1-3; the D gene is possibly TRBD1 (6 bases). Germline CDR1 and CDR2: SGHRS and YFSETQ. The CDR3 covers 15 residues. Trimming stripped 1 base from V and 4 bases from J, with 12 bases between. The CDR3 nucleotides read TGCGCCAGCAGCTTGCACGGACAGTCGGGAAACACCATATATTTT. This codes for CASSLHGQSGNTIYF.

This clone appeared once. The rearrangement uses TRBV4-1 and TRBJ1-5; D is unclear. The V gene lost 4 bases and the J gene lost 6 bases, with 19 bases spanning the gap. CDR1 and CDR2 (germline): MGHRA, YSYEKL. The CDR3 is made up of 16 amino acids. CDR3 amino acids: CASSPSPLGLSQPQHF. CDR3 nucleotides: TGCGCCAGCAGCCCCTCCCCCCTTGGACTGTCTCAGCCCCAGCATTTT.

This clone came up once. This chain connects TRBV24-1 to TRBJ2-2; 9 nucleotides align to TRBD2. This CDR3 has 15 residues. With 10 bases clipped from V and 0 bases from J, the junction kept 5 bases outside the gene matches. Germline-derived CDR1 and CDR2 are KGHDR and SFDVKD. The DNA for the CDR3 is TGTGCCACAAGCGGGAGGCATCCGAACACCGGGGAGCTGTTTTTT. It specifies CATSGRHPNTGELFF.

V and J are TRBV6-1 and TRBJ1-2; D gene ambiguous. V was trimmed by 1 base and J by 5 bases, leaving 8 bases between them. The germline gives CDR1 MNHNS, CDR2 SASEGT. CDR3 size: 13 residues. For the CDR3, the DNA is TGTGCCAGCAGTGAAGGGCTCAGGTATGGCTACACCTTC. Amino acid sequence: CASSEGLRYGYTF.

The V call is TRBV6-5, the J call TRBJ1-5; D might be TRBD1 (6 bases). V was trimmed by 2 bases and J by 7 bases, leaving 12 bases between them. The length of the CDR3 is 14 residues. In germline, CDR1 is MNHEY, CDR2 SVGAGI. CDR3 nucleotide sequence: TGTGCCAGCAGTTACGCGACAGGTCGCCAGCCCCAGCATTTT. It is translated as CASSYATGRQPQHF.

The chain couples TRBV3-1 (or the pseudogene TRBV3-2) to TRBJ1-1; D is ambiguous. Germline V lookup: CDR1 LGHDT, CDR2 YNNKEL (reference sequence). The CDR3 loop spans 12 amino acids. Deletions cut 1 base from V and 4 bases from J, with 4 bases between. CDR3 sequence reads: CASSQVRTEAFF. The DNA of the CDR3 is TGTGCCAGCAGCCAAGTCCGCACTGAAGCTTTCTTT.

CDR3 nucleotide sequence: TGCGCCAGCAGCCCCCACGCGTCGGGAGACTATGGCTACACCTTC. Encoded protein: CASSPHASGDYGYTF. This sequence joins TRBV5-1 and TRBJ1-2; D ambiguous. This CDR3 contains 15 residues. Germline values: CDR1 SGHRS, CDR2 YFSETQ. Trimming took off 4 bases at V and 3 bases at J, with 16 bases between the two ends.

V gene TRBV11-2 combines with J gene TRBJ2-1, with TRBD2 matching over 9 bases. Germline trimming cut 5 bases from V and 6 bases from J; bases unmatched to any gene: 11. The CDR3 spans 16 residues. From germline, CDR1 is SGHAT and CDR2 FQNNGV. The chain's CDR3 is CASSVSGTSPFNEQFF. DNA of the CDR3: TGTGCCAGCAGCGTCTCCGGGACTAGCCCCTTCAATGAGCAGTTCTTC.

The gene calls are TRBV4-1 and TRBJ2-7; 10 bases map to TRBD1. Per the germline V gene, CDR1 is MGHRA and CDR2 is YSYEKL. The V and J ends lost 1 base and 0 bases, in that order; junction bases with no gene match: 3. CDR3 length equals 16 residues. The CDR3 DNA is TGCGCCAGCAGCCAAGGGGACAGGGGACTCTCCTACGAGCAGTACTTC. Translation gives CASSQGDRGLSYEQYF.

The CDR3 loop is CASSLGSSGNQPQHF. CDR3 nucleotide sequence: TGTGCCAGCAGCTTAGGGTCTTCGGGCAATCAGCCCCAGCATTTT. V and J are TRBV7-9 and TRBJ1-5, with D uncertain. CDR1 is SEHNR, CDR2 FQNEAQ, per germline (reference sequence). Trimming took 1 base from V and 2 from J, leaving 9 bases between them. This CDR3 is built from 15 residues.

V usage is TRBV4-1 and J usage is TRBJ2-2, with D perhaps matching TRBD1 (6 bases). The germline V and J ends were trimmed by 0 bases and 6 bases, with 11 bases remaining between them. CDR1 and CDR2 from the germline V gene are MGHRA and YSYEKL. The CDR3 contains 15 residues. The CDR3 loop is CASSQDPQGAGELFF. CDR3 bases: TGCGCCAGCAGCCAAGATCCACAGGGTGCCGGGGAGCTGTTTTTT.